The T cell receptor (beta chain) described here comes from a study of T cell repertoires in cytomegalovirus infection. Overall study: Public signatures in TCR beta pointed to CMV infection and matching HLA type.

This clonotype occurred a few times. The antigen is not known. The CDR3 runs to 12 residues. Germline V gene sequence: CDR1 SGHRS, CDR2 YFSETQ. Trimming removed 3 bases at V and 1 base at J, with 4 bases between. Study-wide findings and caveats: In two of eight donors, the top clonotype was HLA-C-restricted CMV-specific. Public TCR beta family frequency separated CMV-and-HLA carriers, including in an independent cohort.

TCRdb reprocessed the reads with MiXCR, giving one entry per CDR3 protein. The sample lists roughly 230,000 distinct CDR3 sequences, around 12% occurring once. The sample was PBMCs. The receptor was isolated from a human donor in good health (CMV status not recorded). Some clones in this sample may be carry-over from other donors' samples. The chain is built from TRBV5-1 and TRBJ1-1; D call uncertain. The CDR3 loop is CASSSRNTEAFF. In DNA form, the CDR3 reads TGCGCCAGCAGCTCCAGGAACACTGAAGCTTTCTTT. Looking up the rest from reference TRBV5-1 and TRBJ1-1 gives the full variable domain: KAGVTQTPRYLIKTRGQQVTLSCSPISGHRSVSWYQQTPGQGLQFLFEYFSETQRNKGNFPGRFSGRQFSNSRSEMNVSTLELGDSALYLCASSSRNTEAFFGQGTRLTVV.